The 20 T cell receptor beta chains given below trace back to one sample, sequenced in a study of OX40 agonist ivuxolimab in advanced cancers. Using immunoSEQ multiplex PCR, the repertoire was profiled, and TCRdb retains in-frame clones only, with some absent. The table lists approximately 110,000 clones, approximately 90% of them singletons. The input for sequencing was CD4+ or CD8+ T cells sorted from blood, taken in a trial of the OX40 agonist ivuxolimab. These receptors all stem from an adult with an advanced solid tumor such as melanoma, head and neck, liver or kidney cancer.

J is TRBJ2-2 and V is TRBV11-2; 10 bases map to TRBD1. The CDR3 length is 16 residues. Germline V gene sequence: CDR1 SGHAT, CDR2 FQNNGV. V gave up 5 bases and J gave up 1 base; unmatched junction bases: 4. The CDR3 nucleotides are TGTGCCAGCAGCCGCGGGACAGGGGAGAACACCGGGGAGCTGTTTTTT. Protein sequence: CASSRGTGENTGELFF.

The chain recombines TRBV25-1 with TRBJ2-7, with a tentative D call TRBD1 (6 bases). Germline CDR1 and CDR2: MGHDK and SYGVNS. V was cut by 5 bases and J by 7 bases, with 21 bases left in between. The CDR3 is 15 residues long. The CDR3 is CASSWGDGSRGEQYF. CDR3 sequence (DNA): TGTGCCAGCAGTTGGGGCGACGGATCAAGGGGGGAGCAGTACTTC.

The V gene is TRBV7-3, the J gene TRBJ2-2, with a weak D call TRBD2 (5 bases). This CDR3 contains 14 residues. V was clipped by 5 bases and J by 7 bases, with 14 bases between them. CDR1 and CDR2 from the germline V gene are SGHTA and FQGTGA. CDR3 in amino acids: CASSPGRGNGELFF. Here the CDR3 DNA reads TGTGCCAGCAGCCCTGGCCGGGGAAACGGGGAGCTGTTTTTT.

The rearrangement joins TRBV28 to TRBJ1-3; 8 nucleotides match TRBD1. V shed 4 bases, J shed 3 bases, and the junction held 8 bases outside the gene matches. The germline CDR1 and CDR2 sequences are MDHEN and SYDVKM. The CDR3 has 16 amino acids. CDR3 bases: TGTGCCAGCAGTTCCGGACAGGGAAAATTTGGAAACACCATATATTTT. Amino acid sequence: CASSSGQGKFGNTIYF.

The chain joins TRBV27 to TRBJ1-1, with TRBD1 as a possible D gene (5 bases). V gave up 5 bases and J gave up 7 bases, with 11 bases separating them. The length of the CDR3 is 12 residues. Germline CDR1 MNHEY, CDR2 SMNVEV (reference sequence). CDR3 bases: TGTGCCAGCAGTGTTCCAGGGATTGAAGCTTTCTTT. Encoded protein: CASSVPGIEAFF.

Points on this clone: One end of the junction fails to match germline, which may point to a read error. This chain uses TRBV7-7 with TRBJ2-5, with D tentatively TRBD1 or TRBD2 (5 bases each). The CDR3 has 16 residues. Per the germline V gene, CDR1 is SSHAT and CDR2 is FNYEAQ (reference sequence). This CDR3 is CASSRLEGRAQETQYF. The CDR3 DNA follows: TGTGCTAGCAGCCGCCTCGAGGGCAGGGCGCAAGAGACCCAGTACTTC. The full variable domain, rest sourced from reference TRBV7-7 and TRBJ2-5, is GAGVSQSPRYKVTKRGQDVTLRCDPISSHATLYWYQQALGQGPEFLTYFNYEAQPDKSGLPSDRFSAERPEGSISTLTIQRTEQRDSAMYRCASSRLEGRAQETQYFGPGTRLLVL.

The sample holds one count of this clone. The V call is TRBV5-6, the J call TRBJ2-2; D is ambiguous. The CDR3 contains 12 residues. Germline-derived CDR1 and CDR2 are SGHDT and YYEEEE. V dropped 3 bases and J dropped 5 bases, with 5 bases sitting between them. The CDR3 DNA follows: TGTGCCAGCAGCTACGGAACCGGGGAGCTGTTTTTT. Protein product: CASSYGTGELFF.

The gene calls are TRBV5-1 and TRBJ2-1, with D perhaps matching TRBD2 (5 bases). V was pared by 4 bases and J by 7 bases, with 15 bases between. The CDR3 extends over 14 amino acids. Germline CDR1 SGHRS, CDR2 YFSETQ. This CDR3 reads CASSPGEGGNEQFF. CDR3 bases: TGCGCCAGCAGCCCGGGTGAGGGTGGGAATGAGCAGTTCTTC.

The chain recombines TRBV2 with TRBJ1-3; D unclear. This CDR3 comprises 15 residues. Germline-derived CDR1 and CDR2 are SNHLY and FYNNEI. V lost 3 bases, J lost 4 bases, and 13 bases lay in between. CDR3 sequence: CASSDMGFAGNTIYF. CDR3 sequence (DNA): TGTGCCAGCAGTGATATGGGGTTCGCGGGAAACACCATATATTTT. Supplemented by reference TRBV2 and TRBJ1-3, the full variable domain reads EPEVTQTPSHQVTQMGQEVILRCVPISNHLYFYWYRQILGQKVEFLVSFYNNEISEKSEIFDDQFSVERPDGSNFTLKIRSTKLEDSAMYFCASSDMGFAGNTIYFGEGSWLTVV.

The chain couples TRBV5-4 to TRBJ2-1; TRBD1 might be the D (7 bases). The CDR3 spans 16 residues. CDR1 and CDR2 from the germline V gene are SGHNT and YYREEE (reference sequence). Trimming left V 1 base short and J 6 bases short, with 17 bases between. The CDR3 sequence: CASSLWAPGGLNEQFF. CDR3 nucleotide sequence: TGTGCCAGCAGCTTGTGGGCCCCAGGGGGGCTCAATGAGCAGTTCTTC.

The V and J genes are TRBV2 and TRBJ1-5, with a weak D call TRBD1 (5 bases). Looked up from germline, CDR1 is SNHLY and CDR2 is FYNNEI. Trimming stripped 6 bases from V and 0 bases from J, with 6 bases between. This CDR3 spans 13 amino acids. The CDR3 sequence: CASRQVSNQPQHF. Here the CDR3 DNA reads TGTGCCAGCAGACAGGTTAGCAATCAGCCCCAGCATTTT.

The DNA of the CDR3 is TGCGCCAGCATGGTGGGGAACAGCCAAGAGACCCAGTACTTC. It codes for CASMVGNSQETQYF. The rearrangement joins TRBV5-1 to TRBJ2-5; D remains unclear. Germline V gene lookup returns CDR1 SGHRS and CDR2 YFSETQ. V gave up 6 bases and J gave up 1 base, with 13 bases separating them. This CDR3 has 14 amino acids.

This clone has only one observation. The CDR3 DNA is TGTGCCAGCAGTTGGGGGCACCAAGAGACCCAGTACTTC. It translates to CASSWGHQETQYF. The chain has TRBV27 and TRBJ2-5; D perhaps matches TRBD1 (6 bases). The CDR3 contains 13 residues. V gave up 4 bases and J gave up 0 bases, with 6 bases separating them. Germline V gene data show CDR1 as MNHEY and CDR2 as SMNVEV (reference sequence).

This chain links TRBV5-4 with TRBJ1-2; a weak D match, TRBD1 (5 bases). The germline V and J ends were trimmed by 0 bases and 7 bases, with 13 bases remaining between them. Germline V gene lookup returns CDR1 SGHNT and CDR2 YYREEE (reference sequence). This CDR3 is 14 amino acids long. The CDR3 DNA is TGTGCCAGCAGCTTGGTGGCAGGGACGGGTGGCTACACCTTC. It encodes CASSLVAGTGGYTF.

This sequence joins TRBV7-2 and TRBJ2-7; 13 positions agree with TRBD2. From germline, CDR1 is SGHTA and CDR2 FQGNSA. J lost 3 bases, V lost 5 bases, and 7 bases had no gene match. The CDR3 covers 16 residues. CDR3 sequence: CASSRGTSGDHYEQYF. The CDR3 nucleotides are TGTGCCAGCAGCCGGGGGACTAGCGGGGATCACTACGAGCAGTACTTC. Together with reference TRBV7-2 and TRBJ2-7, the CDR3 gives the full variable domain: GAGVSQSPSNKVTEKGKDVELRCDPISGHTALYWYRQSLGQGLEFLIYFQGNSAPDKSGLPSDRFSAERTGGSVSTLTIQRTQQEDSAVYLCASSRGTSGDHYEQYFGPGTRLTVT.

The V call is TRBV9, the J call TRBJ1-3; 7 bases agree with TRBD1. The V segment lost 3 bases and the J segment 4 bases; nucleotides outside the gene matches: 7. Germline lookup yields CDR1 SGDLS and CDR2 YYNGEE. This CDR3 comprises 15 residues. For the CDR3, the DNA is TGTGCCAGCAGCGCAGGACAGGCCGGGGGAAACACCATATATTTT. It codes for CASSAGQAGGNTIYF.

The chain employs TRBV4-2 and TRBJ2-2; no clear D gene. The CDR3 loop spans 15 amino acids. CDR1 and CDR2 (germline): LGHNA, YNFKEQ. V was cut by 0 bases and J by 1 base, with 6 bases left in between. CDR3 amino acids: CASSQEAGNTGELFF. Here the CDR3 DNA reads TGTGCCAGCAGCCAAGAGGCAGGGAACACCGGGGAGCTGTTTTTT.

This clone was observed a few times. V is TRBV30 and J is TRBJ2-2, with 13 bases lining up with TRBD2. The J segment lost 4 bases and the V segment lost 3 bases, leaving 8 bases of the junction unmatched. Germline V gene sequence: CDR1 GTSNPN, CDR2 SVGIG (reference sequence). The CDR3 consists of 17 residues. The CDR3 region is CAWSPGLAGTFTGELFF. The CDR3 DNA reads as TGTGCCTGGAGCCCGGGACTAGCGGGGACCTTCACCGGGGAGCTGTTTTTT.

In regard to this clone: An end of the junction differs from the germline gene, which may be a read error. This chain uses TRBV30 with TRBJ2-2; D is possibly TRBD2 (7 bases). The CDR3 spans 16 residues. Germline loops: CDR1 GTSNPN, CDR2 SVGIG (reference sequence). This chain's CDR3 is CAWAPLGGENTRELFF. CDR3 sequence (DNA): TGTGCCTGGGCACCATTAGGGGGGGAGAACACCCGGGAGCTGTTTTTT.

The chain uses TRBV28 and TRBJ2-5; unclear D gene. Germline CDR1 MDHEN, CDR2 SYDVKM. This CDR3 is built from 14 residues. The V gene lost 3 bases and the J gene lost 3 bases, with 11 bases spanning the gap. The CDR3 is CASSFPEKKETQYF. The CDR3 nucleotides read TGTGCCAGCAGTTTTCCCGAGAAAAAAGAGACCCAGTACTTC.